Listed here are 22 T cell receptor beta chains from one sample, sequenced in a study of identical twins. TCRdb independently ran MiXCR on the 5' RACE reads; one entry per CDR3 protein. Among 690,000 or so distinct CDR3 sequences listed, 5.5% to 6.5% were seen once. The sample was naive T cells sorted from blood. All receptors come from a man between 18 and 35 years old in good health.

This clonotype was counted at least ten times. The V gene is TRBV15, the J gene TRBJ2-1; D is possibly TRBD1 (6 bases). Germline CDR1 LNHNV, CDR2 YYDKDF (reference sequence). This CDR3 spans 19 amino acids. V lost 0 bases and J lost 7, with 25 bases in between. The CDR3 spells CATSRDPSGSMGQENEQFF. The CDR3 DNA is TGTGCCACCAGCAGAGATCCCTCCGGGTCAATGGGACAAGAAAATGAGCAGTTCTTC.

This clonotype was detected ten times or more. V is TRBV27 and J is TRBJ2-3; 13 nucleotides line up with TRBD2. The CDR3 runs to 17 residues. The germline V gene has CDR1 MNHEY and CDR2 SMNVEV (reference sequence). V dropped 8 bases and J dropped 3; count of bases not matched to a gene: 11. CDR3 sequence: CASLEGGLAGVTDTQYF. The DNA of the CDR3 is TGTGCCAGCCTCGAGGGTGGACTAGCGGGAGTAACAGATACGCAGTATTTT.

The genes are TRBV7-9 and TRBJ2-2; no clear D. V was clipped by 3 bases and J by 5 bases, with 13 bases between them. Germline CDR1 SEHNR, CDR2 FQNEAQ (reference sequence). CDR3 length: 15 amino acids. The CDR3 protein is CASSFQFRHTGELFF. CDR3 bases: TGTGCCAGCAGCTTTCAATTCCGGCATACCGGGGAGCTGTTTTTT.

The rearrangement uses TRBV28 and TRBJ2-5, with D unclear. Trimming left V 0 bases short and J 5 bases short, with 4 bases between. The germline CDR1 and CDR2 sequences are MDHEN and SYDVKM. There are 12 residues in the CDR3. Here the CDR3 DNA reads TGTGCCAGCAGTTTATGGCTGGAGACCCAGTACTTC. Residues: CASSLWLETQYF.

This clonotype came up many times. V is TRBV7-9 and J is TRBJ2-1; D is possibly TRBD1 or TRBD2 (6 bases each). Trimming pared 7 bases from V and 7 bases from J, leaving 20 bases between. Per the germline V gene, CDR1 is SEHNR and CDR2 is FQNEAQ (reference sequence). CDR3 length: 15 amino acids. The CDR3 sequence: CASNSGAGTGNEQFF. The CDR3 coding sequence is TGTGCCAGCAATTCAGGGGCCGGGACTGGTAATGAGCAGTTCTTC. Filled out from reference TRBV7-9 and TRBJ2-1, the complete variable domain reads DTGVSQNPRHKITKRGQNVTFRCDPISEHNRLYWYRQTLGQGPEFLTYFQNEAQLEKSRLLSDRFSAERPKGSFSTLEIQRTEQGDSAMYLCASNSGAGTGNEQFFGPGTRLTVL.

The chain combines TRBV9 with TRBJ2-7; 7 bases match TRBD2. J gave up 2 bases and V 0 bases, and 5 bases lay outside the gene matches. This CDR3 comprises 15 residues. Germline V gene sequence: CDR1 SGDLS, CDR2 YYNGEE. The CDR3 reads CASSVDAGATYEQYF. Written as DNA, the CDR3 is TGTGCCAGCAGCGTAGATGCGGGAGCGACCTACGAGCAGTACTTC. Full variable domain (outside the CDR3, taken from reference TRBV9 and TRBJ2-7): DSGVTQTPKHLITATGQRVTLRCSPRSGDLSVYWYQQSLDQGLQFLIQYYNGEERAKGNILERFSAQQFPDLHSELNLSSLELGDSALYFCASSVDAGATYEQYFGPGTRLTVT.

This clonotype was detected many times. J is TRBJ2-1 and V is TRBV12-3 or TRBV12-4; TRBD1 might be the D (6 bases). This CDR3 comprises 14 residues. Trimming stripped 6 bases from V and 0 bases from J, with 9 bases between. The DNA of the CDR3 is TGTGCCAGCAGGGAAGGGGGCTCCTACAATGAGCAGTTCTTC. Encoded protein: CASREGGSYNEQFF.

This chain joins TRBV5-8 and TRBJ1-5; TRBD1 is a possible D gene (6 bases). V lost 1 base, J lost 5 bases, and 16 bases lay in between. Germline lookup yields CDR1 SGHTS and CDR2 YDEGEE. The CDR3 length is 16 residues. As DNA, the CDR3 is TGTGCCAGCAGCTTGAAGTCAGGGGCGATGCATCAGCCCCAGCATTTT. This gives the protein CASSLKSGAMHQPQHF.

J is TRBJ1-5 and V is TRBV24-1, with D possibly being TRBD1 (5 bases). Germline assignment: CDR1 KGHDR and CDR2 SFDVKD. The ends were cut back, 3 bases at V and 7 bases at J, with 12 bases in the middle. The CDR3 has 14 amino acids. The CDR3 nucleotides are TGTGCCACCAGTGATCGGGACGCCGGGCAGCCCCAGCATTTT. Protein sequence: CATSDRDAGQPQHF.

The chain links TRBV12-3 or TRBV12-4 to TRBJ2-2; tentatively, D is TRBD2 (5 bases). The V gene lost 3 bases and the J gene lost 5 bases, with 7 bases spanning the gap. This CDR3 spans 13 amino acids. As DNA, the CDR3 is TGTGCCAGCAGTTTTTGGGAGACCGGGGAGCTGTTTTTT. It specifies CASSFWETGELFF.

This clonotype has only a few counts. The chain links TRBV7-2 to TRBJ2-7, with TRBD1 identical over 10 bases. V lost 5 bases to trimming and J lost 4 bases; unmatched junction nucleotides: 11. This CDR3 is 16 amino acids long. Germline CDR1 and CDR2: SGHTA and FQGNSA. The CDR3 DNA follows: TGTGCCAGCAGCCAGAACAGACCGGGACAGGGGTACGAGCAGTACTTC. Translation: CASSQNRPGQGYEQYF.

This clonotype was counted many times. The chain has TRBV29-1 and TRBJ2-2; D is perhaps TRBD1 (5 bases). Germline V gene sequence: CDR1 SQVTM, CDR2 ANQGSEA. There are 13 residues in the CDR3. Trimming cost V 7 bases and J 0 bases, with 9 bases left between them. This CDR3 reads CSAREANTGELFF. CDR3 nucleotide sequence: TGCAGCGCCAGGGAAGCGAACACCGGGGAGCTGTTTTTT.

This clonotype has a count of ten or more. The gene calls are TRBV5-1 and TRBJ2-1; 7 bases fit TRBD1. The CDR3 has 13 amino acids. Germline lookup yields CDR1 SGHRS and CDR2 YFSETQ. V gave up 4 bases and J gave up 8 bases; unmatched junction bases: 6. The CDR3 reads CASSPRDSDEQFF. The CDR3 nucleotides are TGCGCCAGCAGCCCCCGGGACAGCGATGAGCAGTTCTTC. Variable domain in full (rest from reference TRBV5-1 and TRBJ2-1): KAGVTQTPRYLIKTRGQQVTLSCSPISGHRSVSWYQQTPGQGLQFLFEYFSETQRNKGNFPGRFSGRQFSNSRSEMNVSTLELGDSALYLCASSPRDSDEQFFGPGTRLTVL.

This clonotype has a count of ten or more. The rearrangement links TRBV5-1 to TRBJ2-2; 8 nucleotides agree with TRBD1. V was clipped by 4 bases and J by 4 bases; unmatched bases: 6. CDR1 and CDR2 from the germline V gene are SGHRS and YFSETQ. The CDR3 length is 15 residues. The CDR3: CASSRGQAPTGELFF. DNA of the CDR3: TGCGCCAGCAGCCGGGGACAGGCTCCCACCGGGGAGCTGTTTTTT.

A few counts support this clonotype. The J gene is TRBJ2-7, the V gene TRBV7-6; 9 nucleotides agree with TRBD2. The CDR3 is 14 residues long. Germline CDR1 reads SGHVS; CDR2 reads FNYEAQ. J lost 2 bases, V lost 5 bases, and 4 bases had no gene match. CDR3 amino acids: CASSILAGTYEQYF. CDR3 coding DNA: TGTGCCAGCAGCATCCTAGCGGGAACCTACGAGCAGTACTTC.

In its sample, this clonotype was seen a few times. The chain links TRBV18 to TRBJ2-7; D perhaps matches TRBD1 (5 bases). Germline V gives CDR1 KGHSH, CDR2 LQKENI. This CDR3 comprises 14 residues. V gave up 9 bases and J gave up 2 bases, with 17 bases separating them. The CDR3 DNA reads as TGTGCCAGTATCGATCAAGACAGACCCTACGAGCAGTACTTC. This encodes CASIDQDRPYEQYF.

This clonotype was counted at least ten times. V and J are TRBV24-1 and TRBJ2-1; 11 positions match TRBD2. CDR3 length: 14 amino acids. Per the germline V gene, CDR1 is KGHDR and CDR2 is SFDVKD. V lost 12 bases and J lost 5; bases outside the gene matches: 8. The CDR3 here is CAGCTTSGDNEQFF. The DNA of the CDR3 is TGTGCCGGTTGCACGACTAGCGGGGACAATGAGCAGTTCTTC.

V usage is TRBV28 and J usage is TRBJ2-2, with D possibly TRBD2 on 6 matching bases. The CDR3 length is 14 residues. Per germline, CDR1 MDHEN and CDR2 SYDVKM. Trimming stripped 2 bases from V and 6 bases from J, with 10 bases between. The CDR3 loop reads CASSLGGVPGELFF. CDR3 bases: TGTGCCAGCAGTTTAGGAGGGGTCCCCGGGGAGCTGTTTTTT.

This clonotype was recorded at least ten times. The gene calls are TRBV12-3 or TRBV12-4 and TRBJ2-1; D unclear. This CDR3 comprises 11 residues. V lost 8 bases to trimming and J lost 10 bases, with 12 bases between them. CDR3 loop: CASRGDWEQFF. The CDR3 DNA sequence: TGTGCCAGCCGTGGGGATTGGGAGCAGTTCTTC.

A word on this clonotype: The DNA is left out, because the CDR3 cannot be placed on it with certainty; the CDR3 is given as TCRdb lists it. The chain has TRBV29-1 and TRBJ2-1; whether TRBD2, the table's D call, matches the DNA was not checked. The CDR3 totals 13 residues, both ends included. CDR1 is SQVTM, CDR2 ANQGSEA, per germline. CDR3 protein: CSVGGGTYNEQVF.

This clonotype has more than one count but fewer than ten. The genes are TRBV4-3 and TRBJ2-7, with 7 bases identical to TRBD2. Germline CDR1 and CDR2: LGHNA and YSLEER. The V segment lost 0 bases and the J segment 3 bases; nucleotides outside the gene matches: 8. The CDR3 totals 16 residues. CDR3 in amino acids: CASSQDLAGVSYEQYF. Written as DNA, the CDR3 is TGCGCCAGCAGCCAAGATTTGGCGGGAGTAAGCTACGAGCAGTACTTC.

This clonotype has a count of ten or more. The chain has TRBV3-1 and TRBJ2-2, with D maybe TRBD1 (6 bases). The CDR3 has 15 amino acids. CDR1 is LGHDT and CDR2 is YNNKEL in the germline V gene (reference sequence). Trimming took 6 bases from V and 3 from J, leaving 14 bases between them. The CDR3: CASSLGGSDTGELFF. The CDR3 DNA reads TGTGCCAGCAGTCTAGGGGGTAGCGACACCGGGGAGCTGTTTTTT.